This TCR beta chain was identified during a study of T cell responses to AZD1222 COVID-19 vaccine (dated by TCRdb to the early 2020s). At the level of the whole study: AZD1222 recipients whose second dose came at about 4 weeks and those whose second dose came at about 12 weeks were combined into one group, since spike-specific TCR depth and breadth did not differ between the two schedules. A total of 230 to 250 trial participants underwent TCR sequencing, of whom about 200 had received two doses of AZD1222 and approximately 26 had received two doses of the MenACWY control vaccine. Trial participants were enrolled by age into subgroups of 18-55, 56-69 and 70-plus years, and around 140, 26 and 57 TCR-sequenced participants, respectively, were included in these subgroups. The investigation overall reported the following: Vaccine-associated CD4 TCRs spanned the whole spike protein, with dominant responses in regions 160-218 and 743-854. The 56-69-year group was small, and its depth increase did not reach significance, likely because of low power. Because no day 14 peak-response samples were available, repertoires were characterized only after the peak T cell response. Reportedly, almost half of the unique spike-specific TCRs recognized epitopes lying outside the regions that are mutated in the B.1.351 and B.1.1.7 variants. Participants were mostly white British and included more females than males, and it was suggested by the authors that clonal diversity may have been underestimated. Spike-specific TCR breadth and depth rose significantly after two AZD1222 doses compared with day 0 and with MenACWY recipients. Conclusions about previously exposed vaccinees are limited, since just six AZD1222 recipients were seropositive for SARS-CoV-2 at baseline.

The CDR3 has 12 amino acids, counting the end cysteine and phenylalanine. Kept here is only the CDR3 DNA, which spans 36 bases and is read in frame from base 1. The germline V gene supplies CDR1 SGHVS and CDR2 FQNEAQ. Trimming removed 8 bases from V and 1 base from J, leaving 9 bases between the germline ends. The CDR3 regions of human TCRbeta chains were analyzed by immunosequencing. The original pipeline was this. TCRs in the repertoires were matched against a reference library of SARS-CoV-2-specific TCRs that had been generated with the MIRA antigen-specificity platform. Breadth was defined as the fraction of unique TCRs that were SARS-CoV-2-associated, and depth was defined as the fraction of total T cells that were SARS-CoV-2-associated. Each spike-specific TCR was assigned to its reactive spike region and to a CD4 or CD8 class using the MIRA data. Log10-transformed breadth and depth values were compared by one-way ANOVA with Sidak's multiple comparisons tests. TCRdb re-hosts the immuneACCESS table, in-frame sequences only. Its copies lack some clones; in the studies checked, an unresolved V gene accounts for under half of them, and the cause for the rest is not known. V and J calls and clone size follow that table, whereas D and trimming were derived from the DNA. The table for this sample lists approximately 140,000 clones; 85% to 90% of them were counted only once. 5% to 6.5% of the sample comes from the top ten.

The sample's time point label is to be understood as: baseline before first vaccination. The vaccinee samples were drawn from two UK trials, COV001 and COV002, one of which was a single-blind randomized controlled phase 2/3 trial testing AZD1222 (ChAdOx1 nCoV-19) in healthy adults. For TCRbeta chain sequencing, PBMC samples from trial participants were taken at day 0 and at day 28 after the second dose. This clone was observed once. Its antigen target is currently unknown. No clone much larger than this one lies a single base away; base qualities are absent. The source material was peripheral blood, sampled on day 0 of AZD1222 vaccination. This sequence was found in an adult in good health. Recombination linked TRBV7-8 to TRBJ2-7; a tentative D call is TRBD1 (5 bases match). In nucleotide form, the sequence is TGTGCCAGCGCTCAGGGATCCTACGAGCAGTACTTC. This gives the protein CASAQGSYEQYF.